This TCR beta chain was recovered during a study of neoadjuvant anti-PD-1 for oral cavity cancer. Overall study: Around day 43, patients without progression received a fourth nivolumab dose before surgery.

Six replicates per PBMC sample, mostly from around 460 ng of genomic DNA. Clones were read by immunoSEQ multiplex PCR, and TCRdb kept only the in-frame ones, dropping some. This repertoire shows about 14,000 clones, less than 85% found once; its top ten account for around 2.4%. This clone has only a few counts. As for time point: after neoadjuvant nivolumab, at surgical resection. No culture or expansion preceded analysis of these blood cells. This CDR3 is 15 amino acids long. Germline V CDR1 and CDR2: SGHRS, YFSETQ. V lost 0 bases, J lost 1 base, and 8 bases lay in between. Sample: PBMCs, taken after nivolumab (anti-PD-1) treatment. The TCR comes from a person aged 35 to 85 with oral cavity squamous cell carcinoma. V and J are TRBV5-1 and TRBJ1-3; D is unresolved. The CDR3 DNA is TGCGCCAGCAGCTTGGAGTTAGGATCTGGAAACACCATATATTTT. Encoded protein: CASSLELGSGNTIYF.